This is a list of T cell receptor beta chains from one sample in a study of cytomegalovirus exposure and HLA in healthy donors. Assay: immunoSEQ multiplex PCR; the TCRdb copy retains only in-frame clones and omits some. The sample yields about 200,000 clones, just over 75% seen once. Sequenced input: PBMCs. These receptors were obtained from a man younger than 30 in good health and CMV-seronegative. Both conserved end residues are part of each CDR3. A D gene is named only where the DNA matches it firmly. Rows give clone size only sometimes, using once, few, many, or a class for an expanded clone.

CDR3 | DNA | J | D | V | length | size
CASSMWDRDTDTQYF | TGTGCCAGTAGTATGTGGGACAGGGACACAGATACGCAGTATTTT | TRBJ2-3 | TRBD1 | TRBV19 | 15 | .
CASADTGGGDQPQHF | TGTGCCAGCGCTGACACGGGGGGCGGAGATCAGCCCCAGCATTTT | TRBJ1-5 | . | TRBV2 | 15 | .
CAWQTGGRNTEAFF | TGTGCCTGGCAGACAGGGGGTAGGAACACTGAAGCTTTCTTT | TRBJ1-1 | TRBD1 | TRBV30 | 14 | few
CASSRVNTDTQYF | TGTGCCAGCAGTCGGGTTAACACAGATACGCAGTATTTT | TRBJ2-3 | . | TRBV7-8 | 13 | .
CASSPGGGNTEAFF | TGCGCCAGCAGCCCCGGGGGGGGGAACACTGAAGCTTTCTTT | TRBJ1-1 | . | TRBV4-1 | 14 | once
CASSRAGNSNQPQHF | TGTGCCAGTAGTAGGGCCGGGAATAGCAATCAGCCCCAGCATTTT | TRBJ1-5 | . | TRBV19 | 15 | .
CASSPPGGSWQYF | TGTGCCAGCTCACCACCCGGGGGGAGTTGGCAGTACTTC | TRBJ2-7 | TRBD2 | TRBV18 | 13 | .
CASRGREWYEQFF | TGTGCCTCGCGCGGGAGGGAGTGGTATGAGCAGTTCTTC | TRBJ2-1 | TRBD2 | TRBV7-9 | 13 | .
CASSLTRDNEQFF | TGTGCCAGCAGCTTGACTAGGGACAATGAGCAGTTCTTC | TRBJ2-1 | . | TRBV7-3 | 13 | .
CASTGGEGPDTGELFF | TGTGCCAGCACCGGAGGGGAGGGGCCTGACACCGGGGAGCTGTTTTTT | TRBJ2-2 | TRBD2 | TRBV27 | 16 | .
CASSQQSGSATDTQYF | TGCGCCAGCAGCCAACAGTCAGGTAGCGCCACAGATACGCAGTATTTT | TRBJ2-3 | . | TRBV4-1 | 16 | .
CASWGATGDSNQPQHF | TGTGCCAGTTGGGGAGCGACAGGGGATAGCAATCAGCCCCAGCATTTT | TRBJ1-5 | TRBD1 | TRBV19 | 16 | few
CASSIGGGPNEQFF | TGTGCCAGTAGTATAGGCGGAGGGCCCAATGAGCAGTTCTTC | TRBJ2-1 | . | TRBV19 | 14 | .
CASSNSRQGWDEQYF | TGTGCCAGCAGCAACAGTAGACAGGGCTGGGACGAGCAGTACTTC | TRBJ2-7 | TRBD1 | TRBV11-2 | 15 | few
CASTQTLTPSYEQYF | TGTGCCAGCACCCAAACCTTGACACCCTCCTACGAGCAGTACTTC | TRBJ2-7 | . | TRBV4-2 | 15 | .
CASKSDRGLGTNEKLFF | TGTGCCAGTAAAAGCGACAGGGGGCTTGGCACTAATGAAAAACTGTTTTTT | TRBJ1-4 | TRBD1 | TRBV19 | 17 | .
CASSSPDRNYGYTF | TGTGCCAGCAGCTCGCCCGACAGGAACTATGGCTACACCTTC | TRBJ1-2 | . | TRBV5-5 | 14 | once
CASSYYGLSGEQYF | TGTGCCAGCAGTTACTACGGACTTTCGGGCGAGCAGTACTTC | TRBJ2-7 | . | TRBV6-6 | 14 | .
CASSALGQGETYEQYF | TGTGCCAGCAGCGCCCTAGGACAGGGGGAAACCTACGAGCAGTACTTC | TRBJ2-7 | TRBD1 | TRBV11-2 | 16 | .
CASSLGDRGYGYTF | TGTGCCAGCAGTTTAGGGGACAGGGGGTATGGCTACACCTTC | TRBJ1-2 | TRBD1 | TRBV28 | 14 | once